These T cell receptor beta chains were read from a single sample in a study of T cells in Graves' hyperthyroidism and ophthalmopathy. TCRdb independently ran MiXCR on the multiplex PCR reads; one entry per CDR3 protein. The sample yields about 640,000 distinct CDR3 sequences, 20% to 25% seen once. The sample consisted of blood. These receptors were collected from a man in his thirties or forties with Graves' ophthalmopathy. Each CDR3 is given with its conserved first and last residue. The D gene is left open where the match is weak. The size of a clone is reported for some rows only, either as once, few or many, or as a class for expanded clones.

CDR3nt	CDR3aa	abundance	d_gene	v_gene	j_gene
TGTGCCAGCAGGCCGGGCCGCTCTGGAAACACCATATATTTT	CASRPGRSGNTIYF	few	.	TRBV28	TRBJ1-3
TGTGCCAGCAGCTTGGACATAACTAATGAAAAACTGTTTTTT	CASSLDITNEKLFF	.	.	TRBV7-9	TRBJ1-4
TGCAGCGCCAACGGGGCCAAAGAGACCCAGTACTTC	CSANGAKETQYF	.	.	TRBV29-1	TRBJ2-5
TGCGCCAGCAGTGATCCGGGACTCCGCAATGAGCAGTTCTTC	CASSDPGLRNEQFF	.	.	TRBV10-2	TRBJ2-1
TGTGCCAGCAGTCCCCAAGCGGGAGGGTACACAGATACGCAGTATTTT	CASSPQAGGYTDTQYF	once	TRBD2	TRBV28	TRBJ2-3
TGTGCCAGCAGTGCCCGGTTAGCGGGAGGGCCTAATGAGCAGTTCTTC	CASSARLAGGPNEQFF	.	TRBD2	TRBV28	TRBJ2-1
TGTGCCAGCAGCTTGATGGCAGGGGAAAAGACCCAGTACTTC	CASSLMAGEKTQYF	.	.	TRBV5-6	TRBJ2-5
TGCGCCAGCAGCCAAGATACAGGAAACTATGGCTACACCTTC	CASSQDTGNYGYTF	.	.	TRBV4-3	TRBJ1-2
TGTGCCAGCAGCCCCCGACGGACGACCCTCACAGATACGCAGTATTTT	CASSPRRTTLTDTQYF	few	.	TRBV13	TRBJ2-3
TGTGCCAGCAGTCCCCGTCAGGTGGGGGCCAATGAGCAGTTCTTC	CASSPRQVGANEQFF	.	.	TRBV6-1	TRBJ2-1
TGTGCCAGTAGTATCCCCCTTGAGCGGGAGGGGTACAATGAGCAGTTCTTC	CASSIPLEREGYNEQFF	few	TRBD2	TRBV19	TRBJ2-1
TGTGCCAGCAGGCTAGGGCGCGCCAATCAAGAGACCCAGTACTTC	CASRLGRANQETQYF	few	.	TRBV3-1	TRBJ2-5
TGCGCCAGCAGCTTGGACTTAGCGGGAGGGCCCTACAATGAGCAGTTCTTC	CASSLDLAGGPYNEQFF	.	TRBD2	TRBV5-1	TRBJ2-1
TGTGCCAGCGTAGGATATAACACTGAAGCTTTCTTT	CASVGYNTEAFF	many	.	TRBV27	TRBJ1-1
TGTGCCAGCAGCTTAGTTGGGACTAGCGAAACTTTAAATGTCAATGAGCAGTTCTTC	CASSLVGTSETLNVNEQFF	.	TRBD2	TRBV11-2	TRBJ2-1
TGTGCCAGCAGCTTGGGTTTCAGCGGGAGTGCACATGAGCAGTTCTTC	CASSLGFSGSAHEQFF	.	TRBD2	TRBV7-6	TRBJ2-1
TGTGCCAGCAGTTTACAGACGCGTTGGTACTTC	CASSLQTRWYF	.	.	TRBV12-3/TRBV12-4	TRBJ2-5
TGTGCCAGCAGCTTAGACTCAAAGACCTACGAGCAGTACTTC	CASSLDSKTYEQYF	.	.	TRBV5-4	TRBJ2-7
TGCAGTGTGCCCCCGGGACTAGCGGGATTAGGGCAGTTCTTC	CSVPPGLAGLGQFF	.	TRBD2	TRBV20-1	TRBJ2-1
TGTGCCAGCAGCCCCTGGGGGCCCGGGGAGCTGTTTTTT	CASSPWGPGELFF	few	.	TRBV7-9	TRBJ2-2
TGTGCCAGCTCACCTGACGGCAGCTTAACAGATACGCAGTATTTT	CASSPDGSLTDTQYF	.	.	TRBV18	TRBJ2-3
TGTGCCAGCAGCTCCGAGGGGGTTCGAGGGGTGACTAACTATGGCTACACCTTC	CASSSEGVRGVTNYGYTF	.	.	TRBV7-9	TRBJ1-2
TGCGCCAGCACCCAGGACAGGGGTTTCACTGAAGCTTTCTTT	CASTQDRGFTEAFF	few	TRBD1	TRBV5-1	TRBJ1-1
TGTGCCAGCAGGATCTCCGGGACAGGAGACGGCTACACCTTC	CASRISGTGDGYTF	few	TRBD1	TRBV27	TRBJ1-2
TGTGCCACCAGTGATTTAGAGAACACTGAAGCTTTCTTT	CATSDLENTEAFF	.	.	TRBV24-1	TRBJ1-1
TGTGCCATCGGGATGGGGGACAGCACAGATACGCAGTATTTT	CAIGMGDSTDTQYF	many	.	TRBV10-3	TRBJ2-3